One TCR beta chain is described in this entry. Its antigen is as yet unknown. This specimen belongs to a study of PD-1 blockade in classical Hodgkin lymphoma. Notes on the study in general: Healthy donors were reported to have higher baseline TCR diversity than newly diagnosed patients.

Sequenced by immunoSEQ multiplex PCR; TCRdb stores in-frame clones only, minus some. The top ten hold over 7.5% of the sample, which has about 10,000 clones, more than 85% seen once. Between the trimmed V and J ends, which lost 1 base and 7 bases, there was a span of 13 bases. The CDR3 is 15 amino acids. Germline-derived CDR1 and CDR2 are SEHNR and FQNEAQ (reference sequence). Time point: newly diagnosed, previously untreated cHL patient sample. Magnetic negative selection of thawed PBMCs yielded the CD8+ T cells. PBMCs from untreated, newly diagnosed classical Hodgkin lymphoma were comparison samples.

Sequencing was done on a sample of CD8+ T cells from blood. The chain recombines TRBV7-9 with TRBJ1-4, with a tentative D call TRBD1 (5 bases). The sequence came from a human donor with classical Hodgkin lymphoma. CDR3 protein: CASSLVGVTREKLFF. The CDR3 coding sequence is TGTGCCAGCAGCTTAGTAGGGGTGACCCGTGAAAAACTGTTTTTT.